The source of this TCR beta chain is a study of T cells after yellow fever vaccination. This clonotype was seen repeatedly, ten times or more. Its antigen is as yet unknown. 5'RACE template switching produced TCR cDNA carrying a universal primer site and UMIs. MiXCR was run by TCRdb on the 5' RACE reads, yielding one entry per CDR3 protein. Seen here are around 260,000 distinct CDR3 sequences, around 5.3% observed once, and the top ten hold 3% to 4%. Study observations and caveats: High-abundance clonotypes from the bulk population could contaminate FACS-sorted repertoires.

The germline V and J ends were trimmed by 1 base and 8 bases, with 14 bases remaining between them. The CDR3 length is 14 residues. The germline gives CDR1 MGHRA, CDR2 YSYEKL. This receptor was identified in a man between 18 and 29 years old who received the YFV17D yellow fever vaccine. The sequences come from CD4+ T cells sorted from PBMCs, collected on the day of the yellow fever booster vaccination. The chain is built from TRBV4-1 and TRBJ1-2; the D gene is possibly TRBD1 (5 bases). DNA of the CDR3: TGCGCCAGCAGCCAAGTTTCAGGGCTGGGCGGCTACACCTTC. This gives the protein CASSQVSGLGGYTF.